This entry features one T cell receptor beta chain sequence. Its antigen is unidentified. The data are from a study of CD8+ T cells in alopecia areata. Study conclusions and caveats: Scalp clonality, along with expanded CD8+ clones among the top 100, was significantly decreased by tofacitinib.

V was shortened by 6 bases and J by 6 bases, with 8 bases between the two germline ends. The CDR3 is made up of 11 amino acids. Germline V gene sequence: CDR1 MDHEN, CDR2 SYDVKM. The treatment: oral pan-JAK inhibitor, 5-10 mg twice daily. As the sequencing template, cDNA was produced by extracting RNA and reverse transcribing it. Assay used: immunoSEQ multiplex PCR; TCRdb lists only in-frame clones, some missing. Of about 210,000 clones listed, approximately 65% are singletons. The chain uses TRBV28 and TRBJ1-2; tentatively, D is TRBD1 (6 bases). Material: CD4+ T cells sorted from blood, obtained at week 44, from a patient treated with tofacitinib. The source is a human donor with alopecia areata. The CDR3 sequence is CASRTGHGYTF. The CDR3, as DNA: TGTGCCAGCAGGACAGGCCATGGCTACACCTTC.